This T cell receptor (beta chain) was documented in a study of T cell responses to AZD1222 COVID-19 vaccine. Study background: Analysis merged second doses at about 4 or about 12 weeks.

This CDR3 region has 13 residues. Trimming cost V 10 bases and J 6 bases, with 17 bases left between them. Germline CDR1 and CDR2: KGHSH and LQKENI. Sequenced by immunoSEQ multiplex PCR; TCRdb stores in-frame clones only, minus some. The table shows 100,000 to 110,000 clones, with 88% occurring only once. Concerning this clone: The antigen remains unidentified.

Study-wide points: There were repertoire samples only from the period after the peak T cell response. An increase in Spike-specific TCR breadth and depth was observed after two AZD1222 doses. Clonal diversity was possibly underestimated; the donors were predominantly white British and more often female.

The chain links TRBV18 to TRBJ2-3; D not certain. This receptor was obtained from an adult in good health. The source was peripheral blood, collected on day 0 of AZD1222 vaccination. The CDR3 reads CATKNDLADTQYF. CDR3 bases: TGTGCCACCAAGAATGATTTGGCCGATACGCAGTATTTT.